The next 21 T cell receptor beta chains were all read from a single sample in a study of CD8 T cells in Susac syndrome. Random hexamers were used to reverse transcribe the RNA input (roughly 0.5 to 1 ug). TCRdb reanalysed the immunoSEQ multiplex PCR reads using MiXCR and keeps one entry per CDR3 protein. The sample lists around 200,000 distinct CDR3 sequences; around 95% were seen once. Sequenced sample: CD4+ T cells from PBMCs. The receptor source for this set is a human donor with multiple sclerosis.

A single count supports this clonotype. The chain links TRBV6-5 to TRBJ2-7; D gene uncertain. Trimming cost V 6 bases and J 3 bases, with 9 bases left between them. CDR3 length: 12 amino acids. Looked up from germline, CDR1 is MNHEY and CDR2 is SVGAGI. CDR3 bases: TGTGCCAGCAGCGACACCCACTACGAGCAGTACGTC. Protein product: CASSDTHYEQYV.

In this sample, this clonotype turned up once. The chain links TRBV7-3 to TRBJ2-4; TRBD1 matches at 11 bases. In germline, CDR1 is SGHTA, CDR2 FQGTGA. The ends lost 5 bases at V and 9 bases at J; junction bases unmatched: 9. This CDR3 is 15 amino acids long. CDR3 loop: CASSRTGGAESIQYF. The CDR3 DNA is TGTGCCAGCAGCCGGACAGGGGGCGCGGAAAGCATTCAGTACTTC.

This sequence joins TRBV6-5 and TRBJ2-5; either TRBD1 or TRBD2 may fit D (5 bases each). CDR1 and CDR2 from the germline V gene are MNHEY and SVGAGI. The CDR3 sequence is 14 residues long. V dropped 6 bases and J dropped 5 bases, with 16 bases sitting between them. The CDR3 spells CASSTEGHRETQYF. As DNA, the CDR3 is TGTGCCAGCAGCACTGAGGGCCACAGGGAGACCCAGTACTTC.

The chain combines TRBV9 with TRBJ1-1; 7 nucleotides match TRBD1. The V and J ends lost 6 bases and 2 bases, in that order; junction bases with no gene match: 7. Germline V gives CDR1 SGDLS, CDR2 YYNGEE. The CDR3 extends over 14 amino acids. Written as DNA, the CDR3 is TGTGCCAGCACCACCGGGACAGCAAACACTGAAGCTTTCTTT. It specifies CASTTGTANTEAFF.

This clonotype has a single count. V is TRBV6-5 and J is TRBJ2-7, with 12 bases lining up with TRBD2. CDR3 length: 15 residues. The V gene's germline CDR1 is MNHEY and CDR2 SVGAGI. V shed 5 bases, J shed 0 bases, and the junction held 2 bases outside the gene matches. This CDR3 reads CASSRTSGVSYEQYF. The CDR3, as DNA: TGTGCCAGCAGTAGGACTAGCGGGGTCTCCTACGAGCAGTACTTC.

The gene calls are TRBV20-1 and TRBJ2-1; 10 nucleotides line up with TRBD2. This CDR3 region has 14 residues. After removal of 1 base from V and 6 bases from J, the junction contained 3 bases not matched to a gene. CDR1 and CDR2 from the germline V gene are DFQATT and SNEGSKA (reference sequence). CDR3 nucleotide sequence: TGCAGTGCTAGAGGGAGCGGGGGGGCCAATGAGCAGTTCTTC. Protein product: CSARGSGGANEQFF.

The rearrangement links TRBV13 to TRBJ2-2; 10 bases map to TRBD1. The germline V gene encodes CDR1 PRHDT and CDR2 FYEKMQ (reference sequence). The CDR3 has 16 residues. With V trimmed by 5 bases and J by 4 bases, 7 bases remained unmatched. The CDR3 protein is CASSVDRGRSTGELFF. In DNA, the CDR3 is TGTGCCAGCAGCGTAGACAGGGGGCGCAGCACCGGGGAGCTGTTTTTT. The full variable domain, with the rest looked up from reference TRBV13 and TRBJ2-2, is AAGVIQSPRHLIKEKRETATLKCYPIPRHDTVYWYQQGPGQDPQFLISFYEKMQSDKGSIPDRFSAQQFSDYHSELNMSSLELGDSALYFCASSVDRGRSTGELFFGEGSRLTVL.

This chain connects TRBV12-3 or TRBV12-4 to TRBJ1-6; a possible D gene is TRBD1 (5 bases). This CDR3 is 15 amino acids long. Trimming shortened V by 3 bases and J by 10 bases, and 16 bases separated the two germline ends. CDR3 sequence: CASSFQGSGGSPLHF. CDR3 nucleotides: TGTGCCAGCAGTTTCCAGGGTTCAGGAGGGTCACCCCTCCACTTT.

The chain uses TRBV30 and TRBJ1-6; the D gene is possibly TRBD1 (6 bases). The CDR3 length is 13 residues. Germline CDR1 and CDR2: GTSNPN and SVGIG (reference sequence). Trimming pared 5 bases from V and 6 bases from J, leaving 11 bases between. The CDR3, as DNA: TGTGCCTGGGGGGACACCTCTAATTCACCCCTCCACTTT. Translated, it gives CAWGDTSNSPLHF.

The chain recombines TRBV5-5 with TRBJ2-1; D gene unclear. Deletions cut 0 bases from V and 2 bases from J, with 9 bases between. Germline V gene lookup returns CDR1 SGHKS and CDR2 YYEKEE (reference sequence). The CDR3 sequence is 15 residues long. CDR3: CASSLAEPAYNEQFF. Here the CDR3 DNA reads TGTGCCAGCAGCTTGGCGGAACCTGCCTACAATGAGCAGTTCTTC.

The chain combines TRBV29-1 with TRBJ2-1, with 9 bases matching TRBD2. V trimming: 3 bases; J trimming: 8 bases; junction bases outside the gene matches: 11. The CDR3 extends over 15 amino acids. CDR1 is SQVTM and CDR2 is ANQGSEA in the germline V gene. CDR3 region: CSVDLWRGGRDEQFF. In DNA form, the CDR3 reads TGCAGCGTTGACTTGTGGCGGGGGGGCAGGGATGAGCAGTTCTTC.

The V and J genes are TRBV12-3 or TRBV12-4 and TRBJ2-5, with D tentatively TRBD2 (6 bases). This CDR3 comprises 15 residues. Trimming removed 6 bases at V and 5 bases at J, with 19 bases between. In DNA form, the CDR3 reads TGTGCCAGCAGGCGGGACTCCACCGAGGGGGAGACCCAGTACTTC. Amino acid sequence: CASRRDSTEGETQYF.

The V and J genes are TRBV11-2 and TRBJ2-1; no reliable D call. V lost 6 bases, J lost 10 bases, and 13 bases lay in between. Germline CDR1 is SGHAT and CDR2 is FQNNGV. The CDR3 sequence is 12 residues long. CDR3 sequence: CASSSVLYEQFF. In DNA form, the CDR3 reads TGTGCCAGCAGTTCTGTTCTATACGAGCAGTTCTTC.

This clonotype has just a few counts. The rearrangement links TRBV29-1 to TRBJ2-1, with 8 nucleotides matching TRBD2. The V and J ends lost 2 bases and 6 bases, in that order; junction bases with no gene match: 0. From germline, CDR1 is SQVTM and CDR2 ANQGSEA. This CDR3 has 12 amino acids. CDR3 bases: TGCAGCGTTGAAACTAGCGGCAATGAGCAGTTCTTC. Translating it yields CSVETSGNEQFF.

The genes are TRBV3-1 and TRBJ2-5; D ambiguous. Germline-derived CDR1 and CDR2 are LGHDT and YNNKEL (reference sequence). V shed 2 bases and J shed 2 bases, with 9 bases lying between them. This CDR3 contains 14 residues. CDR3 sequence (DNA): TGTGCCAGCAGCCAACGACAAGTACAAGAGACCCAGTACTTC. As protein: CASSQRQVQETQYF.

The rearrangement joins TRBV30 to TRBJ2-3; TRBD1 might be the D (6 bases). Trimming cost V 4 bases and J 3 bases, with 11 bases left between them. CDR1 and CDR2 from the germline V gene are GTSNPN and SVGIG (reference sequence). This CDR3 is 13 amino acids long. The CDR3: CAWTARGTDTQYF. CDR3 in DNA: TGTGCCTGGACGGCGAGGGGGACAGATACGCAGTATTTT. Drawing the rest from reference TRBV30 and TRBJ2-3, the complete variable domain is SQTIHQWPATLVQPVGSPLSLECTVEGTSNPNLYWYRQAAGRGLQLLFYSVGIGQISSEVPQNLSASRPQDRQFILSSKKLLLSDSGFYLCAWTARGTDTQYFGPGTRLTVL.

V is TRBV11-1 and J is TRBJ1-2; D is perhaps TRBD1 (5 bases). The ends were cut back, 4 bases at V and 8 bases at J, with 14 bases in the middle. CDR1 SGHAT and CDR2 FQDESV come from the germline V gene (reference sequence). The CDR3 has 13 residues. The CDR3 is CASSSSDKRGYTF. In DNA form, the CDR3 reads TGTGCCAGCAGCTCCTCGGACAAGAGAGGCTACACCTTC.

This chain joins TRBV12-3 or TRBV12-4 and TRBJ2-5; D is unresolved. With 6 bases removed from V and 4 bases from J, the gap between germline ends came to 15 bases. This CDR3 is 14 amino acids long. The CDR3 DNA reads as TGTGCCAGCAGCGCTGGGTCTGACCTAGAGACCCAGTACTTC. It yields the protein CASSAGSDLETQYF.

A single count supports this clonotype. V is TRBV29-1 and J is TRBJ1-2; D is undetermined. Germline CDR1 is SQVTM and CDR2 is ANQGSEA. The CDR3 covers 14 residues. Between the trimmed V and J ends, which lost 6 bases and 4 bases, there was a span of 18 bases. The CDR3 DNA is TGCAGCGTGGAGATGGACCTAAGGAGCTATGGCTACACCTTC. Residues: CSVEMDLRSYGYTF. Drawing the rest from reference TRBV29-1 and TRBJ1-2, the complete variable domain is SAVISQKPSRDICQRGTSLTIQCQVDSQVTMMFWYRQQPGQSLTLIATANQGSEATYESGFVIDKFPISRPNLTFSTLTVSNMSPEDSSIYLCSVEMDLRSYGYTFGSGTRLTVV.

Here the CDR3 reads CASRTIGWGSNQPQHF. CDR3 bases: TGTGCCAGTAGGACGATTGGATGGGGGAGCAATCAGCCCCAGCATTTT. The J gene is TRBJ1-5, the V gene TRBV19; D perhaps matches TRBD1 (5 bases). V was shortened by 6 bases and J by 1 base, with 16 bases between the two germline ends. Looked up from germline, CDR1 is LNHDA and CDR2 is SQIVND (reference sequence). This CDR3 is built from 16 residues.

This sequence joins TRBV2 and TRBJ2-6, with 10 bases that match TRBD1. The germline V gene has CDR1 SNHLY and CDR2 FYNNEI. This CDR3 has 16 residues. V shed 4 bases, J shed 0 bases, and the junction held 0 bases outside the gene matches. CDR3 in amino acids: CASSGTGGSGANVLTF. The CDR3 coding sequence is TGTGCCAGCAGTGGGACAGGGGGCTCTGGGGCCAACGTCCTGACTTTC.